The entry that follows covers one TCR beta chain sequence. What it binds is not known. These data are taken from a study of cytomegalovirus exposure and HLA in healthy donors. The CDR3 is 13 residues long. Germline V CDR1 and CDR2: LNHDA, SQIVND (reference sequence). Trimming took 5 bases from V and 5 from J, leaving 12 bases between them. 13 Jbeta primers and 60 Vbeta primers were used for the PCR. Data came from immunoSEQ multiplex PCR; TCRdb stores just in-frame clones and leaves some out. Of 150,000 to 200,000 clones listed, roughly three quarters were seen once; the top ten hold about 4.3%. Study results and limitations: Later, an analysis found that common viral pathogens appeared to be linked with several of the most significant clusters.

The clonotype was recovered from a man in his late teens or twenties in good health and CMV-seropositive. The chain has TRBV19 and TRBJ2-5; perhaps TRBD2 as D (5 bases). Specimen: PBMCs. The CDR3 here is CASSPGRGETQYF. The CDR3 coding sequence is TGTGCCAGTAGTCCTGGGAGAGGGGAGACCCAGTACTTC.